A selection of T cell receptor beta chains follows, all from one sample in a study of Tregs in tolerant kidney transplant recipients. Method: immunoSEQ multiplex PCR; TCRdb's copy keeps in-frame clones and lacks some. The sample lists 90,000 to 150,000 clones, roughly 92% seen once, with roughly 0.63% in the top ten. Material for sequencing was CD4+ T cells from blood. The receptors shown here come from a human donor in good health. CDR3s include the opening cysteine and the closing phenylalanine or tryptophan. A D gene is named only where the DNA matches it firmly.

J: TRBJ2-1; D: TRBD2; V: TRBV15; CDR3: CATSRDAWATSGASYNEQFF; DNA: TGTGCCACCAGCAGAGATGCTTGGGCGACTAGCGGGGCTTCCTACAATGAGCAGTTCTTC
J: TRBJ2-3; D: .; V: TRBV5-1; CDR3: CASTYGGSITDTQYF; DNA: TGCGCCAGCACCTATGGAGGGTCAATCACAGATACGCAGTATTTT
J: TRBJ2-6; D: .; V: TRBV2; CDR3: CASSSDRQAYSGANVLTF; DNA: TGTGCCAGCAGCTCCGACAGGCAGGCTTACTCTGGGGCCAACGTCCTGACTTTC
J: TRBJ1-4; D: .; V: TRBV12-2; CDR3: CASRLGQGSNEKLFF; DNA: TGTGCAAGTCGCTTAGGACAGGGTTCTAATGAAAAACTGTTTTTT
J: TRBJ1-5; D: .; V: TRBV6-6; CDR3: CASVDSSGYSNQPQHF; DNA: TGTGCCAGCGTGGACTCCTCGGGGTACAGCAATCAGCCCCAGCATTTT
J: TRBJ1-2; D: TRBD1; V: TRBV19; CDR3: CASRIGGGNGYTF; DNA: TGTGCCAGTAGAATTGGAGGGGGCAATGGCTACACCTTC
J: TRBJ2-1; D: .; V: TRBV5-1; CDR3: CASSSFGRGTAGSYNEQFF; DNA: TGCGCCAGCAGCTCGTTCGGGAGAGGAACAGCTGGATCCTACAATGAGCAGTTCTTC
J: TRBJ2-1; D: TRBD2; V: TRBV4-1; CDR3: CASSKRGSGGANEQFF; DNA: TGCGCCAGCAGCAAAAGAGGAAGCGGGGGGGCTAATGAGCAGTTCTTC
J: TRBJ1-5; D: TRBD1; V: TRBV5-4; CDR3: CASSQDPGGAGNQPQHF; DNA: TGTGCCAGCAGCCAAGATCCAGGGGGCGCGGGCAATCAGCCCCAGCATTTT
J: TRBJ2-3; D: .; V: TRBV6-1; CDR3: CASRGPAATDTQYF; DNA: TGTGCCAGCAGGGGTCCCGCCGCCACAGATACGCAGTATTTT
J: TRBJ2-1; D: TRBD2; V: TRBV29-1; CDR3: CSVEEGTSGTYNEQFF; DNA: TGCAGCGTTGAGGAAGGGACTAGCGGGACCTACAATGAGCAGTTCTTC
J: TRBJ2-1; D: TRBD2; V: TRBV10-1; CDR3: CASSSGTSGGNEQFF; DNA: TGCGCCAGCAGTTCTGGGACTAGCGGGGGCAATGAGCAGTTCTTC
J: TRBJ1-5; D: TRBD1; V: TRBV6-1; CDR3: CASSEALTGYQPQHF; DNA: TGTGCCAGCAGTGAAGCTTTGACAGGGTATCAGCCCCAGCATTTT